These 31 T cell receptor beta chains originate from one sample sequenced in a study of Ad26.COV2.S vaccination and SARS-CoV-2 variants. Method: immunoSEQ multiplex PCR; TCRdb's copy keeps in-frame clones and lacks some. In the table there are 300,000 to 400,000 clones, 85% to 90% of which are singletons. As for treatment: 19 received Ad26.COV2.S at low or high dose, single or two shots; 5 received placebo; per-sample allocation not given. The study sampled participants on day 63 after the first vaccine or placebo injection. Sequences were derived from peripheral blood, sampled in a trial of Ad26.COV2.S vaccine versus placebo. Receptor source: a person between 18 and 59 years old who received the Ad26.COV2.S COVID-19 vaccine or a placebo.

J is TRBJ2-1 and V is TRBV11-3; D not certain. Germline assignment: CDR1 SGHNT and CDR2 YENEEA. V shed 0 bases and J shed 4 bases, with 4 bases lying between them. This CDR3 region has 13 residues. The CDR3 bases are TGTGCCAGCAGCTTAGAACAGTACAATGAGCAGTTCTTC. Protein product: CASSLEQYNEQFF. The full variable domain, its missing parts supplied by reference TRBV11-3 and TRBJ2-1, is EAGVVQSPRYKIIEKKQPVAFWCNPISGHNTLYWYLQNLGQGPELLIRYENEEAVDDSQLPKDRFSAERLKGVDSTLKIQPAELGDSAVYLCASSLEQYNEQFFGPGTRLTVL.

This chain uses TRBV11-2 with TRBJ1-4, with D perhaps TRBD1 (5 bases). The CDR3 loop spans 16 amino acids. Germline V gene lookup returns CDR1 SGHAT and CDR2 FQNNGV. V dropped 0 bases and J dropped 8 bases, with 16 bases sitting between them. CDR3 bases: TGTGCCAGCAGCTTAGACCAACAGGTTAGGAGCGAAAAACTGTTTTTT. Its translation is CASSLDQQVRSEKLFF. Drawing the rest from reference TRBV11-2 and TRBJ1-4, the complete variable domain is EAGVAQSPRYKIIEKRQSVAFWCNPISGHATLYWYQQILGQGPKLLIQFQNNGVVDDSQLPKDRFSAERLKGVDSTLKIQPAKLEDSAVYLCASSLDQQVRSEKLFFGSGTQLSVL.

The V call is TRBV19, the J call TRBJ2-1; D remains unclear. The V and J ends lost 5 bases and 9 bases respectively, with 11 bases between them. The germline CDR1 and CDR2 sequences are LNHDA and SQIVND (reference sequence). The CDR3 length is 12 residues. The CDR3 spells CASSRPRGEQFF. In DNA form, the CDR3 reads TGTGCCAGTAGTCGGCCGCGTGGTGAGCAGTTCTTC.

This chain uses TRBV19 with TRBJ1-1; a weak D match, TRBD1 (5 bases). Trimming cost V 5 bases and J 4 bases, with 11 bases left between them. The CDR3 loop spans 13 amino acids. Germline CDR1 LNHDA, CDR2 SQIVND (reference sequence). The CDR3 DNA reads TGTGCCAGTAGTTACAGGTATACCACTGAAGCTTTCTTT. Translating it yields CASSYRYTTEAFF.

This chain connects TRBV5-6 to TRBJ1-2, with a possible D match to TRBD1 (6 bases). Germline CDR1 reads SGHDT; CDR2 reads YYEEEE. The V gene lost 2 bases and the J gene lost 8 bases, with 19 bases spanning the gap. The CDR3 loop spans 15 amino acids. The CDR3 reads CASSFLRDRFEGYTF. As DNA, the CDR3 is TGTGCCAGCAGCTTTCTTCGCGACAGGTTCGAAGGCTACACCTTC. Based on the CDR3 plus reference TRBV5-6 and TRBJ1-2, the full variable domain is DAGVTQSPTHLIKTRGQQVTLRCSPKSGHDTVSWYQQALGQGPQFIFQYYEEEERQRGNFPDRFSGHQFPNYSSELNVNALLLGDSALYLCASSFLRDRFEGYTFGSGTRLTVV.

This chain links TRBV5-1 with TRBJ2-3, with 11 bases identical to TRBD2. The V segment lost 0 bases and the J segment 5 bases; nucleotides outside the gene matches: 5. Germline CDR1 reads SGHRS; CDR2 reads YFSETQ. The CDR3 runs to 16 residues. The CDR3 spells CASSLGLAGRVDTQYF. The CDR3 DNA sequence: TGCGCCAGCAGCTTGGGACTAGCGGGACGGGTAGATACGCAGTATTTT.

This sequence joins TRBV15 and TRBJ2-5; TRBD2 agrees at 12 bases. From germline, CDR1 is LNHNV and CDR2 YYDKDF (reference sequence). This CDR3 is built from 16 residues. J lost 5 bases, V lost 6 bases, and 10 bases had no gene match. The CDR3 nucleotides are TGTGCCACCAGTGCCGGACTAGCGGGGCTCGGGGAGACCCAGTACTTC. The encoded protein is CATSAGLAGLGETQYF. Looking up the rest from reference TRBV15 and TRBJ2-5 gives the full variable domain: DAMVIQNPRYQVTQFGKPVTLSCSQTLNHNVMYWYQQKSSQAPKLLFHYYDKDFNNEADTPDNFQSRRPNTSFCFLDIRSPGLGDTAMYLCATSAGLAGLGETQYFGPGTRLLVL.

The sample holds one count of this clone. V usage is TRBV29-1 and J usage is TRBJ2-5; D possibly corresponds to TRBD1 (5 bases). Deletions cut 0 bases from V and 12 bases from J, with 14 bases between. CDR3 size: 12 residues. CDR1 and CDR2 (germline): SQVTM, ANQGSEA. The CDR3 is CSVEDLSIGEYF. DNA for the CDR3: TGCAGCGTTGAAGATCTCAGCATAGGGGAGTACTTC.

This clone was seen once. V gene TRBV27 combines with J gene TRBJ1-1; unclear D gene. Germline V lookup: CDR1 MNHEY, CDR2 SMNVEV (reference sequence). V was pared by 3 bases and J by 4 bases, with 9 bases between. This CDR3 contains 13 residues. This chain's CDR3 is CASSFPQATEAFF. The CDR3 DNA is TGTGCCAGCAGTTTCCCGCAGGCCACTGAAGCTTTCTTT.

This chain connects TRBV24-1 to TRBJ2-3, with 8 bases matching TRBD1. The V gene end was trimmed by 2 bases and the J gene end by 0 bases; junction bases not matched to a gene: 3. This CDR3 comprises 16 residues. Germline loops: CDR1 KGHDR, CDR2 SFDVKD. The CDR3 nucleotides are TGTGCCACCAGTGATTCTGGACAGGGTAGCACAGATACGCAGTATTTT. Its protein product is CATSDSGQGSTDTQYF.

The genes are TRBV7-5 and TRBJ2-1. TRBV7-5 constitutes a pseudogene. The length of the CDR3 is 19 residues. The CDR3 DNA reads TGTGCCAGAAGAAGAAGGGATATCCGGGCCCTAAGTCGACTCAATGAGCAGTTCTTC. Amino acids: CARRRRDIRALSRLNEQFF.

The rearrangement links TRBV7-8 to TRBJ1-1; 9 positions match TRBD1. Germline V lookup: CDR1 SGHVS, CDR2 FQNEAQ. Trimming cost V 3 bases and J 0 bases; bases outside gene matches: 11. CDR3 size: 18 residues. CDR3: CASSFLGQGTLMNTEAFF. Written as DNA, the CDR3 is TGTGCCAGCAGCTTTTTAGGACAGGGGACTTTGATGAACACTGAAGCTTTCTTT.

J is TRBJ2-1 and V is TRBV29-1; 8 positions match TRBD2. The CDR3 consists of 17 residues. In germline, CDR1 is SQVTM, CDR2 ANQGSEA. V lost 3 bases, J lost 1 base, and 11 bases stayed unmatched. This chain's CDR3 is CSVDWREVSGSYNEQFF. The DNA for the CDR3 is TGCAGCGTTGACTGGCGGGAGGTTTCAGGGTCCTACAATGAGCAGTTCTTC.

This clone appeared a few times. V is TRBV4-2 and J is TRBJ1-2, with D unclear. The CDR3 has 13 residues. V lost 1 base, J lost 8 bases, and 11 bases lay in between. Germline V lookup: CDR1 LGHNA, CDR2 YNFKEQ. The CDR3 loop reads CASSQAASGGYTF. CDR3 nucleotides: TGTGCCAGCAGCCAAGCCGCCTCAGGAGGCTACACCTTC.

This clone has just one count. The chain has TRBV2 and TRBJ1-4, with D perhaps matching TRBD1 (6 bases). Germline CDR1 reads SNHLY; CDR2 reads FYNNEI. The CDR3 has 14 amino acids. V was pared by 6 bases and J by 4 bases, with 12 bases between. CDR3 protein: CASSLRTDNEKLFF. The DNA of the CDR3 is TGTGCCAGCAGCCTGAGGACAGATAATGAAAAACTGTTTTTT.

The chain employs TRBV19 and TRBJ2-5; tentatively, D is TRBD1 or TRBD2 (6 bases each). The CDR3 runs 13 residues. CDR1 is LNHDA and CDR2 is SQIVND in the germline V gene (reference sequence). Trimming cost V 3 bases and J 5 bases, with 10 bases left between them. CDR3 coding DNA: TGTGCCAGTAGTATTATGGGGGGCGAGACCCAGTACTTC. Its translation: CASSIMGGETQYF.

The V and J genes are TRBV2 and TRBJ1-4; D is ambiguous. The V gene lost 2 bases and the J gene lost 5 bases, with 12 bases spanning the gap. This CDR3 is built from 15 residues. CDR1 is SNHLY, CDR2 FYNNEI, per germline. CDR3 amino acids: CASSEKGLPNEKLFF. In DNA form, the CDR3 reads TGTGCCAGCAGTGAAAAGGGATTACCGAATGAAAAACTGTTTTTT.

The chain links TRBV19 to TRBJ2-3; 10 bases are a match to TRBD2. V was pared by 5 bases and J by 4 bases, with 6 bases of the junction left unmatched. The CDR3 runs to 15 residues. Per the germline V gene, CDR1 is LNHDA and CDR2 is SQIVND (reference sequence). The CDR3 protein is CASSPLGTSADTQYF. For the CDR3, the DNA is TGTGCCAGTAGTCCCCTGGGGACTAGCGCAGATACGCAGTATTTT.

In DNA form, the CDR3 reads TGTGCCAGTAGTATCAACGAGGGCAGAGGGTATGGCTACACCTTC. Encoded protein: CASSINEGRGYGYTF. The rearrangement uses TRBV19 and TRBJ1-2; D is uncertain. Between the trimmed V and J ends, which lost 3 bases and 5 bases, there was a span of 16 bases. There are 15 residues in the CDR3. Germline assignment: CDR1 LNHDA and CDR2 SQIVND (reference sequence).

The CDR3 DNA is TGTGCCAGTAGTATTTCGTTAGGGACCGTGAACTATGGCTACACCTTC. Encoded protein: CASSISLGTVNYGYTF. The chain recombines TRBV19 with TRBJ1-2, with a tentative D call TRBD1 (5 bases). CDR1 LNHDA and CDR2 SQIVND come from the germline V gene (reference sequence). The CDR3 totals 16 residues. V was cut by 3 bases and J by 2 bases, with 16 bases left in between.

V is TRBV2 and J is TRBJ1-4; 12 bases are a match to TRBD1. V trimming: 4 bases; J trimming: 9 bases; junction bases outside the gene matches: 18. The CDR3 is made up of 19 amino acids. The germline V gene encodes CDR1 SNHLY and CDR2 FYNNEI. In nucleotides, the CDR3 is TGTGCCAGCAGTGCCTTTGGGACAGGGGGCGCGGGTTTCTCCCAAAAACTGTTTTTT. As protein: CASSAFGTGGAGFSQKLFF.

The rearrangement joins TRBV4-1 to TRBJ2-5; 9 bases are shared with TRBD2. This CDR3 comprises 16 residues. Germline lookup yields CDR1 MGHRA and CDR2 YSYEKL. V shed 6 bases, J shed 2 bases, and the junction held 10 bases outside the gene matches. CDR3 coding DNA: TGCGCCAGCAGACCAGGGCGGGGGGGACGGCAAGAGACCCAGTACTTC. Protein: CASRPGRGGRQETQYF.

This clone was observed a single time. The CDR3 loop is CASSSGTGTSEKLFF. The CDR3 bases are TGTGCCAGCAGTTCCGGGACAGGGACCAGTGAAAAACTGTTTTTT. The chain employs TRBV6-2 or TRBV6-3 and TRBJ1-4; TRBD1 matches 9 bases. J was trimmed by 7 bases and V by 4 bases; bases with no gene match: 7. The CDR3 spans 15 residues. Germline CDR1 reads MNHEY; CDR2 reads SVGEGT.

The CDR3 nucleotides are TGCGCCAGCAGGTATGCCGGGGAGCTGTTTTTT. Translated, it gives CASRYAGELFF. V is TRBV5-1 and J is TRBJ2-2; D call uncertain. The CDR3 runs to 11 residues. Germline CDR1 reads SGHRS; CDR2 reads YFSETQ. The germline V and J ends were trimmed by 5 bases and 6 bases, with 5 bases remaining between them.

The V gene is TRBV7-9, the J gene TRBJ1-3, with TRBD1 as a possible D gene (5 bases). Germline CDR1 SEHNR, CDR2 FQNEAQ (reference sequence). The CDR3 is made up of 16 amino acids. V lost 3 bases to trimming and J lost 0 bases, with 12 bases between them. CDR3 region: CASSFQQDNSGNTIYF. The CDR3 DNA reads TGTGCCAGCAGCTTTCAACAGGACAACTCTGGAAACACCATATATTTT. Combining the CDR3 with reference TRBV7-9 and TRBJ1-3 gives the whole variable domain DTGVSQNPRHKITKRGQNVTFRCDPISEHNRLYWYRQTLGQGPEFLTYFQNEAQLEKSRLLSDRFSAERPKGSFSTLEIQRTEQGDSAMYLCASSFQQDNSGNTIYFGEGSWLTVV.

V usage is TRBV30 and J usage is TRBJ2-2; D may be TRBD1 or TRBD2 (5 bases each). V lost 3 bases and J lost 0, with 8 bases in between. The length of the CDR3 is 14 residues. Germline V gene lookup returns CDR1 GTSNPN and CDR2 SVGIG (reference sequence). CDR3 in DNA: TGTGCCTGGAGCCCGGGACCGAACACCGGGGAGCTGTTTTTT. Residues: CAWSPGPNTGELFF.

CDR3 in amino acids: CASSLGSGSGDTQYF. CDR3 nucleotides: TGTGCCAGCAGCTTAGGTAGCGGGAGTGGAGATACGCAGTATTTT. The chain employs TRBV7-9 and TRBJ2-3, with TRBD2 matching over 9 bases. After removal of 1 base from V and 5 bases from J, the junction contained 4 bases not matched to a gene. The CDR3 loop spans 15 amino acids. The germline V gene encodes CDR1 SEHNR and CDR2 FQNEAQ (reference sequence).

This clone appeared a few times. This sequence joins TRBV7-9 and TRBJ1-6, with D unresolved. Germline values: CDR1 SEHNR, CDR2 FQNEAQ (reference sequence). V gave up 5 bases and J gave up 6 bases, with 14 bases separating them. The CDR3 totals 15 residues. The CDR3 DNA sequence: TGTGCCAGCAGCCCCCGCTGGACCACTAATTCACCCCTCCACTTT. This encodes CASSPRWTTNSPLHF.

The CDR3 here is CSVEPRGNNYGYTF. CDR3 bases: TGCAGCGTTGAACCCCGGGGAAATAACTATGGCTACACCTTC. This rearrangement joins TRBV29-1 to TRBJ1-2; D is uncertain. Germline lookup yields CDR1 SQVTM and CDR2 ANQGSEA. Trimming shortened V by 2 bases and J by 1 base, and 11 bases separated the two germline ends. The CDR3 covers 14 residues.

The genes are TRBV6-1 and TRBJ2-3; 10 nucleotides agree with TRBD2. V was clipped by 1 base and J by 2 bases; unmatched bases: 9. This CDR3 region has 18 residues. CDR1 is MNHNS and CDR2 is SASEGT in the germline V gene. CDR3 region: CASSEGSLAGGNTDTQYF. CDR3 in DNA: TGTGCCAGCAGTGAAGGGTCCTTAGCGGGAGGAAACACAGATACGCAGTATTTT.

This clone was picked up one time. V gene TRBV11-2 combines with J gene TRBJ1-6; D is unresolved. The CDR3 is 16 residues long. V gave up 0 bases and J gave up 7 bases, with 13 bases separating them. Germline-derived CDR1 and CDR2 are SGHAT and FQNNGV. Here the CDR3 reads CASSLDLGSPNSPLHF. The CDR3 coding sequence is TGTGCCAGCAGCTTAGATCTCGGCAGCCCAAATTCACCCCTCCACTTT.